These 8 T cell receptor beta chains originate from one sample sequenced in a study of T cell responses to AZD1222 COVID-19 vaccine. Sequencing used immunoSEQ multiplex PCR; TCRdb keeps in-frame clones, though not all of them. This sample yields about 190,000 clones, of which roughly nine tenths are seen a single time; 6.9% belongs to the top ten. The sample consisted of peripheral blood, taken on day 0 of AZD1222 vaccination. Receptor source: an adult in good health.

This clone was recorded only once. V gene TRBV19 combines with J gene TRBJ2-1; D uncertain. V was shortened by 5 bases and J by 7 bases, with 15 bases between the two germline ends. The germline V gene encodes CDR1 LNHDA and CDR2 SQIVND (reference sequence). The CDR3 runs 14 residues. CDR3 residues: CASSAILDLNEQFF. CDR3 nucleotides: TGTGCCAGTAGTGCCATACTCGACCTAAATGAGCAGTTCTTC.

The genes are TRBV6-5 and TRBJ1-1, with 8 bases fitting TRBD1. The V and J ends lost 5 bases and 0 bases, in that order; junction bases with no gene match: 5. Germline V gene sequence: CDR1 MNHEY, CDR2 SVGAGI. This CDR3 has 15 residues. The CDR3 spells CASSQGAGLNTEAFF. The CDR3 nucleotides are TGTGCCAGCAGTCAGGGGGCAGGCCTGAACACTGAAGCTTTCTTT.

This chain joins TRBV12-3 or TRBV12-4 and TRBJ1-4, with D possibly matching TRBD1 (6 bases). The V gene lost 6 bases and the J gene lost 16 bases, with 18 bases spanning the gap. CDR3 length: 12 amino acids. This CDR3 is CASSLDRRDRFF. The CDR3 nucleotides are TGTGCCAGCAGCCTCGACAGGCGGGATCGGTTTTTT.

J is TRBJ1-2 and V is TRBV27; the match to TRBD1 covers 7 bases. From germline, CDR1 is MNHEY and CDR2 SMNVEV (reference sequence). V dropped 6 bases and J dropped 0; count of bases not matched to a gene: 7. The CDR3 spans 15 residues. In DNA, the CDR3 is TGTGCCAGCAGCCCCTGGCAGGGGGCTAACTATGGCTACACCTTC. Residues: CASSPWQGANYGYTF.

The CDR3 nucleotides are TGTGCCAGCAGCCCTAGACAAGGGGAGCAGCCCCAGCATTTT. Encoded protein: CASSPRQGEQPQHF. V and J are TRBV7-2 and TRBJ1-5; a possible D gene is TRBD1 (5 bases). Trimming shortened V by 5 bases and J by 7 bases, and 15 bases separated the two germline ends. CDR3 length equals 14 residues. Germline V CDR1 and CDR2: SGHTA, FQGNSA.

The chain joins TRBV6-1 to TRBJ1-5; D is unresolved. This CDR3 has 16 residues. The V gene's germline CDR1 is MNHNS and CDR2 SASEGT. The germline V and J ends were trimmed by 2 bases and 2 bases, with 13 bases remaining between them. CDR3 sequence reads: CASSEFSSDGNQPQHF. The CDR3 DNA is TGTGCCAGCAGTGAATTCAGCTCCGATGGCAATCAGCCCCAGCATTTT.

This chain uses TRBV5-1 with TRBJ2-3; TRBD2 aligns across 10 bases. V shed 4 bases, J shed 1 base, and the junction held 3 bases outside the gene matches. The CDR3 is 15 residues long. CDR1 and CDR2 from the germline V gene are SGHRS and YFSETQ. The CDR3 spells CASSPLAGGTDTQYF. The DNA for the CDR3 is TGCGCCAGCAGCCCCCTAGCGGGGGGCACAGATACGCAGTATTTT. The whole variable domain, filled in from reference TRBV5-1 and TRBJ2-3, reads KAGVTQTPRYLIKTRGQQVTLSCSPISGHRSVSWYQQTPGQGLQFLFEYFSETQRNKGNFPGRFSGRQFSNSRSEMNVSTLELGDSALYLCASSPLAGGTDTQYFGPGTRLTVL.

This sequence joins TRBV5-4 and TRBJ2-5, with D unclear. The CDR3 covers 14 residues. Germline V gene data show CDR1 as SGHNT and CDR2 as YYREEE (reference sequence). Trimming pared 2 bases from V and 1 base from J, leaving 9 bases between. In DNA form, the CDR3 reads TGTGCCAGCAGCTTAACAGCGACCCAAGAGACCCAGTACTTC. Translated, it gives CASSLTATQETQYF.